This T cell receptor beta chain was observed in a study of beta chain features in type 1 diabetes. Study background: Age, gender, cell numbers and subset yield matched between patients and controls. Whole-study results and caveats: A definitive answer on HLA type influencing TCRB rearrangement was not reached here. For Type 1 diabetes patients, all four CD4+ subsets carried TCRB CDR3s that were moderately but significantly shorter.

Notes on this clone: Its antigen is as yet unknown.

Germline loops: CDR1 LGHNA, CDR2 YSLEER. The CDR3 sequence is 12 residues long. V dropped 1 base and J dropped 9 bases, with 7 bases sitting between them. What was sequenced were expressed TCRB transcripts, since all of the isolated RNA had been reverse transcribed. Measured with immunoSEQ multiplex PCR; TCRdb has only the in-frame clones, and not every one. The table lists about 150,000 clones, under 13% of them singletons, with 0.5% in the top ten. A single heparinised blood sample, averaging about 120 mL, was obtained per donor. Isolation of CD4+ naive, central memory, regulatory and stem cell-like memory cells was achieved by sorting via CD45RO/CCR7/CD25/CD127/CD95/CD27.

The chain couples TRBV4-3 to TRBJ2-1; perhaps TRBD2 as D (5 bases). The sequence was collected from a young man with type 1 diabetes. The sample comprised central memory CD4+ T cells from blood. CDR3 residues: CASSQVAGEQFF. The CDR3 nucleotides read TGCGCCAGCAGCCAAGTCGCGGGTGAGCAGTTCTTC.